These 24 T cell receptor beta chains share one sample of origin, sequenced in a study of cytomegalovirus exposure and HLA in healthy donors listed by TCRdb under 2017. The library was built by means of the immunoSEQ multiplex PCR assay. The multiplex PCR relied on a mix of 60 forward primers for TCR Vbeta segments and 13 reverse primers for TCR Jbeta segments. TCRdb provides this immuneACCESS table in a form limited to in-frame rearrangements. Some clones are lacking; in checked studies, under half of them reflect an unresolved V gene, and why the rest are absent is not known. The sample table holds 150,000 to 200,000 clones, of which 77% were seen once. The biggest ten clones account for more than 1.4% of the sample. Sequenced: PBMCs. The receptors derive from a man aged 18 to 30 in good health and CMV-seronegative.

The chain carries TRBV4-1 and TRBJ2-2, with 12 positions matching TRBD2. Germline values: CDR1 MGHRA, CDR2 YSYEKL. This CDR3 has 16 residues. J lost 3 bases, V lost 3 bases, and 2 bases had no gene match. The CDR3 loop reads CASSHGLAGHTGELFF. The CDR3 DNA follows: TGCGCCAGCAGCCACGGACTAGCGGGACACACCGGGGAGCTGTTTTTT.

The chain is built from TRBV7-2 and TRBJ1-1; D unclear. The CDR3 length is 13 residues. Trimming removed 5 bases at V and 5 bases at J, with 12 bases between. The germline V gene has CDR1 SGHTA and CDR2 FQGNSA. The CDR3 coding sequence is TGTGCCAGCAGCCCTAGCCTTAGGACTGAAGCTTTCTTT. Its translation is CASSPSLRTEAFF.

Notes on this clone: In the same sample, other DNA sequences code for this CDR3. The chain uses TRBV18 and TRBJ1-2; 8 nucleotides agree with TRBD1. The CDR3 is made up of 14 amino acids. V shed 3 bases and J 5 bases; nucleotides not matched to a gene: 5. Germline V lookup: CDR1 KGHSH, CDR2 LQKENI. The CDR3 bases are TGTGCCAGCTCACCTGGACAGGGAAATTATGGCTACACCTTC. This encodes CASSPGQGNYGYTF. Full variable domain (remainder filled in from reference TRBV18 and TRBJ1-2): NAGVMQNPRHLVRRRGQEARLRCSPMKGHSHVYWYRQLPEEGLKFMVYLQKENIIDESGMPKERFSAEFPKEGPSILRIQQVVRGDSAAYFCASSPGQGNYGYTFGSGTRLTVV.

This clone came up a few times. The sample carries other DNA sequences with the same CDR3. The V gene is TRBV6-1, the J gene TRBJ1-2; D is uncertain. This CDR3 is 13 amino acids long. CDR1 MNHNS and CDR2 SASEGT come from the germline V gene. Deletions cut 3 bases from V and 1 base from J, with 6 bases between. DNA of the CDR3: TGTGCCAGCAGTGACAGACTTAACTATGGCTACACCTTC. This sequence encodes CASSDRLNYGYTF.

The V gene is TRBV29-1, the J gene TRBJ1-1, with 10 bases matching TRBD1. Trimming removed 4 bases from V and 3 bases from J; junction bases left unmatched: 11. The CDR3 has 16 residues. Germline V gene lookup returns CDR1 SQVTM and CDR2 ANQGSEA. The CDR3 is CSVVRQGAVSDTEAFF. CDR3 DNA sequence: TGCAGCGTTGTAAGACAGGGGGCCGTTTCGGACACTGAAGCTTTCTTT.

The chain employs TRBV5-1 and TRBJ2-1; a possible D gene is TRBD1 (6 bases). Germline CDR1 SGHRS, CDR2 YFSETQ. The V end lost 7 bases, the J end lost 1 base, and 15 bases lay between the germline ends. The CDR3 covers 15 residues. The CDR3 reads CASSRTAKSYNEQFF. The CDR3 nucleotides are TGCGCCAGCTCCCGGACAGCCAAATCCTACAATGAGCAGTTCTTC.

The sample holds a few counts of this clone. The gene calls are TRBV19 and TRBJ2-1; tentative D call: TRBD2 (6 bases). With 6 bases removed from V and 3 bases from J, the gap between germline ends came to 12 bases. Germline V lookup: CDR1 LNHDA, CDR2 SQIVND (reference sequence). This CDR3 region has 14 residues. CDR3 region: CASSTSLVYNEQFF. The CDR3 DNA reads TGTGCCAGTAGCACTAGCCTTGTCTACAATGAGCAGTTCTTC.

This chain connects TRBV27 to TRBJ2-7, with a weak D call TRBD2 (5 bases). Trimming took 4 bases from V and 3 from J, leaving 10 bases between them. The CDR3 is made up of 13 amino acids. Germline CDR1 is MNHEY and CDR2 is SMNVEV (reference sequence). CDR3 in DNA: TGTGCCAGCAGTTCAGGACGGGACTACGAGCAGTACTTC. Translating it yields CASSSGRDYEQYF.

The chain recombines TRBV14 with TRBJ2-7; D gene uncertain. CDR1 and CDR2 (germline): SGHDN, FVKESK. V was pared by 4 bases and J by 2 bases, with 9 bases between. The CDR3 runs 13 residues. The CDR3: CASSRANAYEQYF. In DNA, the CDR3 is TGTGCCAGCAGCCGAGCCAACGCCTACGAGCAGTACTTC.

The chain recombines TRBV5-6 with TRBJ1-3; tentative D call: TRBD1 (5 bases). Germline V CDR1 and CDR2: SGHDT, YYEEEE. Deletions cut 5 bases from V and 4 bases from J, with 10 bases between. This CDR3 spans 13 amino acids. The CDR3 sequence: CASRDTGGNTIYF. CDR3 in DNA: TGTGCCAGCAGGGACACCGGCGGAAACACCATATATTTT.

The V gene is TRBV27, the J gene TRBJ1-1; 8 bases are shared with TRBD1. After removal of 5 bases from V and 6 bases from J, the junction contained 8 bases not matched to a gene. The CDR3 spans 14 residues. The germline V gene encodes CDR1 MNHEY and CDR2 SMNVEV (reference sequence). CDR3 in amino acids: CASSQGQAAAEAFF. In DNA, the CDR3 is TGTGCCAGCAGTCAGGGACAGGCGGCCGCTGAAGCTTTCTTT.

The J gene is TRBJ2-5, the V gene TRBV5-4, with 7 bases matching TRBD1. From germline, CDR1 is SGHNT and CDR2 YYREEE (reference sequence). The length of the CDR3 is 14 residues. V shed 2 bases and J 1 base; nucleotides not matched to a gene: 2. CDR3 protein: CASSLQGPQETQYF. CDR3 coding DNA: TGTGCCAGCAGCTTACAGGGGCCCCAAGAGACCCAGTACTTC.

The chain links TRBV9 to TRBJ2-6; TRBD2 matches at 8 bases. The CDR3 loop spans 18 amino acids. Trimming at V came to 4 bases and at J to 0 bases, leaving 9 bases not matched to a gene. Germline values: CDR1 SGDLS, CDR2 YYNGEE. The CDR3 region has the DNA TGTGCCAGCAGCTCCCCGTTGAGCGGGAGCTCTGGGGCCAACGTCCTGACTTTC. Amino acids: CASSSPLSGSSGANVLTF.

In its sample, this clone was seen once. This chain connects TRBV12-5 to TRBJ2-5; possible D gene TRBD1, 5 bases. Trimming took off 4 bases at V and 4 bases at J, with 16 bases between the two ends. Germline V gene lookup returns CDR1 LGHNT and CDR2 FRNRAP. This CDR3 is built from 15 residues. The chain's CDR3 is CASGWGPTGRETQYF. The CDR3 bases are TGTGCTAGTGGTTGGGGCCCTACAGGCCGAGAGACCCAGTACTTC.

V usage is TRBV7-9 and J usage is TRBJ1-4; D call uncertain. This CDR3 region has 14 residues. The V gene lost 4 bases and the J gene lost 7 bases, with 13 bases spanning the gap. Germline V CDR1 and CDR2: SEHNR, FQNEAQ (reference sequence). CDR3 DNA sequence: TGTGCCAGCAGCTCGCTCACTATGAGTGAAAAACTGTTTTTT. It is translated as CASSSLTMSEKLFF.

J is TRBJ2-3 and V is TRBV13; TRBD2 agrees at 9 bases. CDR1 PRHDT and CDR2 FYEKMQ come from the germline V gene (reference sequence). The CDR3 is made up of 20 amino acids. V trimming: 8 bases; J trimming: 4 bases; junction bases outside the gene matches: 25. In DNA, the CDR3 is TGTGCCAGCCGCCGAACAGCTGCGGGAGGGGCCCAATACCCCCCAGATACGCAGTATTTT. Translated, it gives CASRRTAAGGAQYPPDTQYF.

The chain has TRBV7-2 and TRBJ2-6, with a possible D match to TRBD1 (5 bases). The CDR3 has 16 residues. Germline assignment: CDR1 SGHTA and CDR2 FQGNSA. V lost 4 bases and J 3 bases, leaving 13 bases between the germline ends. Here the CDR3 DNA reads TGTGCCAGCAGCTCATCCTACAGGTTTGGGGCCAACGTCCTGACTTTC. Protein product: CASSSSYRFGANVLTF.

The gene calls are TRBV4-3 and TRBJ1-2; D unresolved. Deletions cut 0 bases from V and 8 bases from J, with 31 bases between. CDR3 length equals 20 residues. Germline V CDR1 and CDR2: LGHNA, YSLEER. The CDR3 DNA sequence: TGCGCCAGCAGCCAAGATACCCTGGTAGAAGCGACCTTGGCCCTCGGAGGCTACACCTTC. This encodes CASSQDTLVEATLALGGYTF.

The chain employs TRBV6-1 and TRBJ1-2; 7 nucleotides match TRBD1. J gave up 2 bases and V 11 bases, and 11 bases lay outside the gene matches. CDR3 length equals 14 residues. Germline V lookup: CDR1 MNHNS, CDR2 SASEGT. For the CDR3, the DNA is TGTGCCGGGGAGGACAGGAAAACGAACTATGGCTACACCTTC. Residues: CAGEDRKTNYGYTF.

This chain connects TRBV11-2 to TRBJ1-4; no definite D call. Germline V gives CDR1 SGHAT, CDR2 FQNNGV. The CDR3 contains 12 residues. Trimming left V 5 bases short and J 6 bases short, with 7 bases between. Written as DNA, the CDR3 is TGTGCCAGCAGCCCCAGTTATGAAAAACTGTTTTTT. Residues: CASSPSYEKLFF.

This chain joins TRBV12-5 and TRBJ2-7, with TRBD2 matching 7 bases. This CDR3 spans 14 amino acids. The germline V gene encodes CDR1 LGHNT and CDR2 FRNRAP. V lost 4 bases to trimming and J lost 2 bases; unmatched junction nucleotides: 5. In DNA, the CDR3 is TGTGCTAGTGGTTCCGGGACTACCACCTACGAGCAGTACTTC. Amino acids: CASGSGTTTYEQYF.

This clone was observed a single time. CDR3 DNA: TGTGCCAGCAGCTTAACCGATCCGCAGGGGGCTCATGGCTACACCTTC. It translates to CASSLTDPQGAHGYTF. The chain recombines TRBV7-9 with TRBJ1-2; the match to TRBD1 covers 8 bases. V shed 2 bases and J 6 bases; nucleotides not matched to a gene: 11. Germline V CDR1 and CDR2: SEHNR, FQNEAQ (reference sequence). The CDR3 runs 16 residues.

The rearrangement joins TRBV6-5 to TRBJ1-1; tentatively, D is TRBD1 (6 bases). Germline CDR1 MNHEY, CDR2 SVGAGI. The CDR3 is made up of 14 amino acids. Trimming took 2 bases from V and 3 from J, leaving 10 bases between them. CDR3 nucleotide sequence: TGTGCCAGCAGTTACGTGACAGGTGACACTGAAGCTTTCTTT. Protein sequence: CASSYVTGDTEAFF.

The chain joins TRBV7-6 to TRBJ2-1; 8 positions agree with TRBD2. The CDR3 has 17 amino acids. With 4 bases clipped from V and 6 bases from J, the junction kept 14 bases outside the gene matches. Looked up from germline, CDR1 is SGHVS and CDR2 is FNYEAQ. Written as DNA, the CDR3 is TGTGCCAGCAGCTGGTTGGGACTAGAGAGTTTAAGCAATGAGCAGTTCTTC. It is translated as CASSWLGLESLSNEQFF.